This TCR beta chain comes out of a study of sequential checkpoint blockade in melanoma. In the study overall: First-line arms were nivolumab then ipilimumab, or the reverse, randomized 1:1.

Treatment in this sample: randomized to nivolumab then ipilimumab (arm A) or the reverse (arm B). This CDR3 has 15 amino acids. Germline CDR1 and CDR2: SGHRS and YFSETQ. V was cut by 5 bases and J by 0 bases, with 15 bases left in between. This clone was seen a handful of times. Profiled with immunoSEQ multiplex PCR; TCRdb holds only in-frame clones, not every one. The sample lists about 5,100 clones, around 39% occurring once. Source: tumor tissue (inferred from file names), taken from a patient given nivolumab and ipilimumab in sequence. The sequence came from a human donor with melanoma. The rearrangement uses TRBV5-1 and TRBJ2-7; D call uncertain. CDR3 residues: CASRGYQWPSYEQYF. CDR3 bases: TGCGCCAGCAGGGGGTATCAGTGGCCCTCCTACGAGCAGTACTTC.